The 8 T cell receptor beta chains listed next were all sequenced from one sample in a study of control samples from healthy donors and cancer patients. Using immunoSEQ multiplex PCR, the repertoire was profiled, and TCRdb retains in-frame clones only, with some absent. The sample records approximately 110,000 clones, over 75% being singletons. Sequencing input: blood. The receptors were gathered from a human donor in good health. The donor label of this sample is uncertain.

The chain carries TRBV9 and TRBJ1-1, with D possibly TRBD1 on 5 matching bases. This CDR3 contains 15 residues. Germline V lookup: CDR1 SGDLS, CDR2 YYNGEE. Trimming stripped 0 bases from V and 3 bases from J, with 12 bases between. The CDR3 is CASSVEAQGDTEAFF. In DNA form, the CDR3 reads TGTGCCAGCAGCGTAGAGGCGCAGGGTGACACTGAAGCTTTCTTT.

The chain uses TRBV10-3 and TRBJ2-1; D might be TRBD2 (6 bases). Germline V gene lookup returns CDR1 ENHRY and CDR2 SYGVKD. V lost 2 bases and J lost 2, with 7 bases in between. CDR3 size: 14 residues. The CDR3 DNA sequence: TGTGCCATCAGTGAGATAGCGGCCTACAATGAGCAGTTCTTC. Its protein product is CAISEIAAYNEQFF.

The genes are TRBV7-6 and TRBJ2-7; D possibly corresponds to TRBD1 (6 bases). Germline V gives CDR1 SGHVS, CDR2 FNYEAQ. This CDR3 contains 13 residues. Trimming took off 5 bases at V and 2 bases at J, with 10 bases between the two ends. As DNA, the CDR3 is TGTGCCAGCAGCCCCACAGGGACCTACGAGCAGTACTTC. Its protein product is CASSPTGTYEQYF.

The chain has TRBV7-2 and TRBJ1-1; D gene ambiguous. CDR1 is SGHTA and CDR2 is FQGNSA in the germline V gene. The CDR3 extends over 14 amino acids. Trimming took off 1 base at V and 1 base at J, with 7 bases between the two ends. This chain's CDR3 is CASSLGRTNTEAFF. The CDR3 nucleotides read TGTGCCAGCAGCTTAGGCCGAACGAACACTGAAGCTTTCTTT.

J is TRBJ2-7 and V is TRBV27; either TRBD1 or TRBD2 may fit D (6 bases each). CDR1 and CDR2 from the germline V gene are MNHEY and SMNVEV (reference sequence). The CDR3 runs to 16 residues. Trimming pared 8 bases from V and 5 bases from J, leaving 25 bases between. In DNA form, the CDR3 reads TGTGCCAGCGGACCCCGTTATGGAGGGGGTCTTAACGAGCAGTACTTC. It codes for CASGPRYGGGLNEQYF.

This rearrangement joins TRBV27 to TRBJ1-5; D is uncertain. This CDR3 has 12 amino acids. Per germline, CDR1 MNHEY and CDR2 SMNVEV (reference sequence). The V gene lost 6 bases and the J gene lost 7 bases, with 10 bases spanning the gap. CDR3 bases: TGTGCCAGCAGATCGGGGATGCAGCCCCAGCATTTT. Amino acids: CASRSGMQPQHF.

This chain joins TRBV6-1 and TRBJ1-5, with 9 bases that match TRBD1. The junction had 4 bases not matched to a gene; V was cut back by 4 bases and J by 0 bases. The germline CDR1 and CDR2 sequences are MNHNS and SASEGT. The CDR3 runs to 16 residues. CDR3 DNA: TGTGCCAGCAGTGGCAAGGGACAGGGTAGCAATCAGCCCCAGCATTTT. It codes for CASSGKGQGSNQPQHF.

The rearrangement joins TRBV7-9 to TRBJ2-2, with TRBD2 identical over 8 bases. The trim removed 5 bases at V and 1 base at J, leaving 15 bases unmatched. The CDR3 covers 19 residues. The germline V gene encodes CDR1 SEHNR and CDR2 FQNEAQ (reference sequence). The CDR3 sequence is CASSPGEVYAGGNTGELFF. The CDR3 bases are TGTGCCAGCAGCCCAGGGGAGGTTTATGCGGGGGGGAACACCGGGGAGCTGTTTTTT.